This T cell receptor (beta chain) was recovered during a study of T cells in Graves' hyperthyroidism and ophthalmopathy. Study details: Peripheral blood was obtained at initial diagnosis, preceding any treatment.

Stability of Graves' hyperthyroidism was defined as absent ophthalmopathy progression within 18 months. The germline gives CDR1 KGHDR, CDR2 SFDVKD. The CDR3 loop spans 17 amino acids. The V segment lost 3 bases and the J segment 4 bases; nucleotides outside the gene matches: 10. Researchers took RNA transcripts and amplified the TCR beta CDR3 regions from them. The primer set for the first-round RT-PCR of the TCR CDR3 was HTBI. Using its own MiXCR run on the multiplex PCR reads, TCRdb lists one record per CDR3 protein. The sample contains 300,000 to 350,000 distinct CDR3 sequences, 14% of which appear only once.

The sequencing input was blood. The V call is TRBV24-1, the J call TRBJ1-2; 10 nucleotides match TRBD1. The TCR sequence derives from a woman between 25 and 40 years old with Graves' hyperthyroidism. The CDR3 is CATSDRPGTGDRYGYTF. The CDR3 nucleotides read TGTGCCACCAGTGATCGTCCCGGGACAGGGGACCGCTATGGCTACACCTTC.